Presented here are 18 T cell receptor beta chains from one specimen sequenced in a study of T cells in Graves' hyperthyroidism and ophthalmopathy (dated by TCRdb to about 2019). Receptor amplification or capture employed multiplex PCR. Data came from an Illumina HiSeq 2000. Amplification of TCR beta CDR3 regions was carried out from RNA transcripts. For the first round of RT-PCR on the TCR CDR3, the HTBI primer set was used together with the Qiagen OneStep RT-PCR kit. Using fastp trimming at Q25 and MiXCR clonotype assembly, TCRdb reanalyzed the public sequencing data and kept in-frame beta chains. Each record represents a unique CDR3 protein, reported with the most common genes and DNA among its rows. The sample contains a few hundred thousand distinct CDR3 sequences, under 15% of them found a single time. The biggest ten clones account for about 30% of the sample. Sequencing was carried out using blood. The receptor source for this set is a woman aged 25 to 39 with Graves' hyperthyroidism.

The rearrangement links TRBV28 to TRBJ2-7, with D maybe TRBD2 (5 bases). This CDR3 has 14 amino acids. The V end was cut by 5 bases, the J end by 7 bases, with 18 bases between. The germline V gene has CDR1 MDHEN and CDR2 SYDVKM. This CDR3 reads CASSVWIARREQYF. CDR3 bases: TGTGCCAGCAGTGTCTGGATAGCGAGGCGTGAGCAGTACTTC.

The table lists this clonotype with a few counts. The chain is built from TRBV20-1 and TRBJ2-3; D is uncertain. Deletions cut 2 bases from V and 1 base from J, with 7 bases between. Germline values: CDR1 DFQATT, CDR2 SNEGSKA (reference sequence). This CDR3 has 13 amino acids. The CDR3 spells CSARPAGTDTQYF. The CDR3 region has the DNA TGCAGTGCTAGACCGGCGGGCACAGATACGCAGTATTTT.

In this sample, this clonotype turned up a few times. The chain joins TRBV6-4 to TRBJ2-5; D gene uncertain. In germline, CDR1 is MRHNA, CDR2 SNTAGT. The V and J ends lost 5 bases and 5 bases respectively, with 21 bases between them. The length of the CDR3 is 16 residues. The CDR3 reads CASSRPPPSKLETQYF. The DNA of the CDR3 is TGTGCCAGCAGTAGACCCCCCCCGAGCAAACTTGAGACCCAGTACTTC.

This clonotype was detected ten times or more. V and J are TRBV11-3 and TRBJ2-7; tentatively, D is TRBD1 (5 bases). The CDR3 runs 13 residues. Trimming shortened V by 1 base and J by 3 bases, and 7 bases separated the two germline ends. Germline V gives CDR1 SGHNT, CDR2 YENEEA. CDR3 sequence (DNA): TGTGCCAGCAGCTTAGCAGGGATCTACGAGCAGTACTTC. Encoded protein: CASSLAGIYEQYF. The complete variable domain, with remaining parts taken from reference TRBV11-3 and TRBJ2-7, reads EAGVVQSPRYKIIEKKQPVAFWCNPISGHNTLYWYLQNLGQGPELLIRYENEEAVDDSQLPKDRFSAERLKGVDSTLKIQPAELGDSAVYLCASSLAGIYEQYFGPGTRLTVT.

This clonotype was picked up a small number of times. J is TRBJ2-1 and V is TRBV29-1; D possibly corresponds to TRBD2 (6 bases). This CDR3 comprises 13 residues. The germline gives CDR1 SQVTM, CDR2 ANQGSEA. With 6 bases removed from V and 6 bases from J, the gap between germline ends came to 15 bases. Written as DNA, the CDR3 is TGCAGCGTGGAACTGACTAGGCGCAATGAGCAGTTCTTC. Translated, it gives CSVELTRRNEQFF.

This clonotype was observed at least ten times. This rearrangement joins TRBV20-1 to TRBJ1-1, with TRBD1 identical over 7 bases. Germline CDR1 is DFQATT and CDR2 is SNEGSKA (reference sequence). J gave up 0 bases and V 2 bases, and 9 bases lay outside the gene matches. The CDR3 runs to 16 residues. Written as DNA, the CDR3 is TGCAGTGCTAGACACCGCATGACAGGGATGAACACTGAAGCTTTCTTT. Protein product: CSARHRMTGMNTEAFF.

This clonotype was seen a handful of times. The chain uses TRBV28 and TRBJ1-1; perhaps TRBD1 as D (6 bases). The V and J ends lost 3 bases and 11 bases respectively, with 13 bases between them. This CDR3 region has 12 residues. CDR1 MDHEN and CDR2 SYDVKM come from the germline V gene. DNA of the CDR3: TGTGCCAGCAGTTTGGTGGGGGCGGGGGCTTTCTTT. Translated, it gives CASSLVGAGAFF. Based on the CDR3 plus reference TRBV28 and TRBJ1-1, the full variable domain is DVKVTQSSRYLVKRTGEKVFLECVQDMDHENMFWYRQDPGLGLRLIYFSYDVKMKEKGDIPEGYSVSREKKERFSLILESASTNQTSMYLCASSLVGAGAFFGQGTRLTVV.

The J gene is TRBJ2-2, the V gene TRBV15; 8 bases agree with TRBD1. Germline V CDR1 and CDR2: LNHNV, YYDKDF (reference sequence). CDR3 length: 17 residues. Germline trimming cut 0 bases from V and 6 bases from J; bases unmatched to any gene: 9. CDR3 protein: CATSRDNPGGAPGELFF. The CDR3 bases are TGTGCCACCAGCAGAGATAATCCAGGGGGCGCCCCCGGGGAGCTGTTTTTT.

This clonotype was detected many times. J is TRBJ2-1 and V is TRBV20-1; 10 bases are shared with TRBD2. The CDR3 sequence is 15 residues long. The V gene end was trimmed by 2 bases and the J gene end by 2 bases; junction bases not matched to a gene: 3. Germline V lookup: CDR1 DFQATT, CDR2 SNEGSKA (reference sequence). The chain's CDR3 is CSARSGLAAYNEQFF. The CDR3 coding sequence is TGCAGTGCTAGATCAGGACTAGCGGCCTACAATGAGCAGTTCTTC.

This clonotype was picked up a small number of times. This chain's CDR3 is CASSLLTNLADTQYF. The CDR3 DNA is TGTGCCAGCAGCTTGTTGACCAATCTAGCGGATACGCAGTATTTT. The chain recombines TRBV5-5 with TRBJ2-3, with a tentative D call TRBD2 (6 bases). The V end lost 1 base, the J end lost 6 bases, and 15 bases lay between the germline ends. CDR1 is SGHKS, CDR2 YYEKEE, per germline (reference sequence). The CDR3 runs 15 residues.

The chain is built from TRBV3-1 and TRBJ2-7, with 12 bases aligning to TRBD2. This CDR3 is 15 amino acids long. V was pared by 4 bases and J by 5 bases, with 6 bases of the junction left unmatched. Germline CDR1 is LGHDT and CDR2 is YNNKEL (reference sequence). The CDR3 bases are TGTGCCAGCAGCCTCTTACTAGCGGGAGGCGACGAGCAGTACTTC. This encodes CASSLLLAGGDEQYF.

This clonotype was recorded at least ten times. At one of its ends the junction is not consistent with the germline gene, which may arise from a read error. The V call is TRBV9, the J call TRBJ1-1; D perhaps matches TRBD1 (6 bases). Germline lookup yields CDR1 SGDLS and CDR2 YYNGEE. There are 16 residues in the CDR3. Here the CDR3 DNA reads TGTGCCAGTAGCGAAAGTGGGGGGGCTGGGAACACTGAAGCTTTCTTT. Protein: CASSESGGAGNTEAFF.

The V and J genes are TRBV3-1 and TRBJ1-2; TRBD1 might be the D (5 bases). The germline V gene has CDR1 LGHDT and CDR2 YNNKEL (reference sequence). The germline V and J ends were trimmed by 4 bases and 4 bases, with 13 bases remaining between them. The length of the CDR3 is 14 residues. The CDR3 here is CASSPRQNTYGYTF. DNA of the CDR3: TGTGCCAGCAGCCCCCGACAGAACACCTATGGCTACACCTTC.

Many counts were recorded for this clonotype. The chain recombines TRBV6-1 with TRBJ1-5; TRBD1 matches at 8 bases. This CDR3 region has 16 residues. Trimming removed 6 bases from V and 0 bases from J; junction bases left unmatched: 7. The germline V gene encodes CDR1 MNHNS and CDR2 SASEGT. The CDR3: CASSHGTGYSNQPQHF. CDR3 sequence (DNA): TGTGCCAGCAGCCACGGGACAGGCTATAGCAATCAGCCCCAGCATTTT.

A few counts support this clonotype. The chain is built from TRBV3-1 and TRBJ2-4; no clear D. Germline V gives CDR1 LGHDT, CDR2 YNNKEL (reference sequence). CDR3 length equals 14 residues. V lost 4 bases, J lost 0 bases, and 7 bases lay in between. CDR3 in amino acids: CASSPFIAKNIQYF. CDR3 nucleotide sequence: TGTGCCAGCAGCCCGTTCATAGCCAAAAACATTCAGTACTTC.

This clonotype was counted at least ten times. This chain joins TRBV18 and TRBJ1-5; D is ambiguous. V lost 2 bases to trimming and J lost 5 bases, with 10 bases between them. The CDR3 length is 14 residues. Germline assignment: CDR1 KGHSH and CDR2 LQKENI. CDR3 sequence (DNA): TGTGCCAGCTCACCAGGAGTACTTTATCAGCCCCAGCATTTT. Its translation: CASSPGVLYQPQHF.

This clonotype was observed a handful of times. The chain links TRBV20-1 to TRBJ1-1; D not certain. The CDR3 contains 11 residues. V was shortened by 6 bases and J by 4 bases, with 9 bases between the two germline ends. Germline V CDR1 and CDR2: DFQATT, SNEGSKA (reference sequence). For the CDR3, the DNA is TGCAGTGCCCTACCAGCCACTGAAGCTTTCTTT. This gives the protein CSALPATEAFF.

This clonotype was recorded at least ten times. The chain combines TRBV2 with TRBJ1-1; 7 bases map to TRBD1. The CDR3 has 15 residues. With V trimmed by 4 bases and J by 8 bases, 13 bases remained unmatched. Germline values: CDR1 SNHLY, CDR2 FYNNEI. The DNA for the CDR3 is TGTGCCAGCAGTGTGCCCCGGACAGGCCCCTGGGAAGCTTTCTTT. The encoded protein is CASSVPRTGPWEAFF.